The 14 T cell receptor beta chains below come from one sample, sequenced in a study of radiotherapy plus CTLA-4 blockade in lung cancer. Assay used: immunoSEQ multiplex PCR; TCRdb lists only in-frame clones, some missing. The sample holds about 90,000 clones, 72% seen once. Sample: peripheral blood, taken from a patient treated with radiotherapy plus ipilimumab. The receptors originated from a human donor with non-small cell lung cancer that progressed on radiotherapy plus ipilimumab.

CDR3 bases: TGTGCCAGCAGTCCCCAGCCTATCACAGATACGCAGTATTTT. Its translation is CASSPQPITDTQYF. J is TRBJ2-3 and V is TRBV28; no definite D call. Germline V gene lookup returns CDR1 MDHEN and CDR2 SYDVKM. Trimming removed 5 bases from V and 2 bases from J, with 11 bases in between. This CDR3 has 14 amino acids.

The chain combines TRBV28 with TRBJ2-5, with D possibly called TRBD1 or TRBD2 (6 bases each). Trimming removed 6 bases from V and 1 base from J, with 15 bases in between. The CDR3 sequence is 15 residues long. Germline assignment: CDR1 MDHEN and CDR2 SYDVKM. The CDR3 reads CASRGPGGAQETQYF. CDR3 DNA sequence: TGTGCCAGCAGGGGGCCCGGGGGCGCCCAAGAGACCCAGTACTTC.

The chain employs TRBV5-6 and TRBJ2-5, with 9 bases aligning to TRBD2. The length of the CDR3 is 15 residues. After removal of 0 bases from V and 5 bases from J, the junction contained 5 bases not matched to a gene. The V gene's germline CDR1 is SGHDT and CDR2 YYEEEE. The CDR3 region is CASSLGLAALETQYF. Here the CDR3 DNA reads TGTGCCAGCAGCTTGGGACTAGCGGCCCTGGAGACCCAGTACTTC.

J is TRBJ2-1 and V is TRBV28; 11 nucleotides match TRBD2. Trimming cost V 4 bases and J 8 bases; bases outside gene matches: 10. The CDR3 extends over 16 amino acids. Germline values: CDR1 MDHEN, CDR2 SYDVKM. The CDR3 region is CASSSPTSGRRDEQFF. The CDR3 bases are TGTGCCAGCAGTTCCCCCACTAGCGGGAGAAGAGATGAGCAGTTCTTC.

The J gene is TRBJ1-5, the V gene TRBV7-2; no definite D call. This CDR3 contains 13 residues. Germline assignment: CDR1 SGHTA and CDR2 FQGNSA. Trimming shortened V by 0 bases and J by 6 bases, and 6 bases separated the two germline ends. The CDR3 sequence: CASSLAYGQPQHF. The CDR3 nucleotides are TGTGCCAGCAGCTTAGCATACGGTCAGCCCCAGCATTTT.

This clone has only one observation. V gene TRBV6-5 combines with J gene TRBJ1-2; D perhaps matches TRBD1 (5 bases). Trimming pared 5 bases from V and 5 bases from J, leaving 15 bases between. This CDR3 contains 14 residues. The V gene's germline CDR1 is MNHEY and CDR2 SVGAGI. The CDR3 here is CASSEGTSLYGYTF. CDR3 bases: TGTGCCAGCAGTGAAGGGACTTCCCTGTATGGCTACACCTTC.

V is TRBV19 and J is TRBJ2-6, with a weak D call TRBD2 (7 bases). The germline CDR1 and CDR2 sequences are LNHDA and SQIVND (reference sequence). V was cut by 7 bases and J by 4 bases, with 11 bases left in between. The CDR3 is 14 residues long. CDR3 residues: CASKGGRGANVLTF. In nucleotides, the CDR3 is TGTGCCAGTAAGGGGGGGAGAGGGGCCAACGTCCTGACTTTC.

Notes on this clone: Relative to the germline gene, one junction end is altered; a read error may explain this. J is TRBJ1-5 and V is TRBV5-4; no firm D call. The V gene's germline CDR1 is SGHNT and CDR2 YYREEE (reference sequence). The CDR3 length is 13 residues. Here the CDR3 DNA reads TGCGCCAGCAGCCAAGAATTAAGTCAGCCCCAGCATTTT. Translating gives CASSQELSQPQHF.

This clone was seen ten or more times. The gene calls are TRBV6-5 and TRBJ1-2, with D possibly TRBD1 on 6 matching bases. Trimming removed 5 bases at V and 2 bases at J, with 12 bases between. CDR3 size: 14 residues. The V gene's germline CDR1 is MNHEY and CDR2 SVGAGI. The CDR3 nucleotides read TGTGCCAGCAGTGCAACGGGGGCAAACTATGGCTACACCTTC. This gives the protein CASSATGANYGYTF.

The chain uses TRBV28 and TRBJ2-7; 9 bases line up with TRBD1. Germline assignment: CDR1 MDHEN and CDR2 SYDVKM. V trimming: 3 bases; J trimming: 7 bases; junction bases outside the gene matches: 1. This CDR3 is built from 12 residues. CDR3 sequence (DNA): TGTGCCAGCAGTTTTGGACAGGGGGAGCAGTACTTC. Translation gives CASSFGQGEQYF.

For the CDR3, the DNA is TGTGCCAGCAGACTCGCGGGGGGACCCTACGAGCAGTACTTC. Translated: CASRLAGGPYEQYF. The V gene is TRBV6-1, the J gene TRBJ2-7, with 8 positions matching TRBD2. CDR1 is MNHNS and CDR2 is SASEGT in the germline V gene. J lost 2 bases, V lost 6 bases, and 6 bases had no gene match. The CDR3 sequence is 14 residues long.

This clone has only a few counts. This chain links TRBV10-1 with TRBJ2-3; 15 nucleotides line up with TRBD2. Germline loops: CDR1 WNHNN, CDR2 SYGVQD (reference sequence). The length of the CDR3 is 16 residues. Germline trimming cut 9 bases from V and 2 bases from J; bases unmatched to any gene: 6. CDR3: CARGLAGGRLTDTQYF. The CDR3 bases are TGCGCCAGAGGACTAGCGGGGGGGCGTCTCACAGATACGCAGTATTTT.

This clone has just a few counts. This chain links TRBV6-5 with TRBJ2-7, with 7 bases lining up with TRBD1. The CDR3 loop spans 13 amino acids. J gave up 2 bases and V 4 bases, and 2 bases lay outside the gene matches. CDR1 is MNHEY and CDR2 is SVGAGI in the germline V gene. DNA for the CDR3: TGTGCCAGCAGTTGGGGACAGACCTACGAGCAGTACTTC. This gives the protein CASSWGQTYEQYF.

This clone is termed medium-sized. This sequence joins TRBV5-6 and TRBJ1-5, with D possibly TRBD1 on 6 matching bases. The CDR3 sequence is 14 residues long. CDR1 is SGHDT and CDR2 is YYEEEE in the germline V gene. Trimming took off 2 bases at V and 4 bases at J, with 10 bases between the two ends. The chain's CDR3 is CASSLGGWNQPQHF. The CDR3 DNA sequence: TGTGCCAGCAGCTTAGGGGGGTGGAATCAGCCCCAGCATTTT.